This T cell receptor beta chain emerged from a study of CD8+ T cells in alopecia areata. Isolated RNA was reverse transcribed into cDNA used as the sequencing template. Clones were sequenced by immunoSEQ multiplex PCR, and TCRdb holds only the in-frame ones, with some missing. Of 110,000 or so clones in the sample, 55% to 70% were seen once. Study results and caveats: The study found higher clonality in lesional than normal scalp, especially in alopecia totalis/universalis. Mice showed clearer TCR sharing than patients did, a gap that was possibly HLA-related.

CDR1 and CDR2 from the germline V gene are MNHEY and SMNVEV (reference sequence). CDR3 length equals 13 residues. Between the trimmed V and J ends, which lost 3 bases and 5 bases, there was a span of 10 bases. Samples from alopecia areata patients were lesional scalp punch biopsies and peripheral blood. From PBMCs, CD4+ and CD8+ T cells were sorted. Comments on this clone: Its antigen is unidentified.

Specimen: NKG2D-low CD8+ T cells sorted from blood. The chain couples TRBV27 to TRBJ1-2; D is possibly TRBD1 (5 bases). This receptor was obtained from a human donor with alopecia areata. This chain's CDR3 is CASSLAGWYGYTF. The DNA for the CDR3 is TGTGCCAGCAGTTTGGCAGGGTGGTATGGCTACACCTTC.